A single sample is the source of the 21 T cell receptor beta chains below, sequenced in a study of cytomegalovirus exposure and HLA in healthy donors. It was with 60 Vbeta and 13 Jbeta primers that the PCR ran. The protocol was immunoSEQ multiplex PCR, while the TCRdb copy is restricted to in-frame clones and leaves out a portion. The sample consists of some 100,000 clones, roughly 75% of them appearing once. Sample: PBMCs. The receptors stem from a woman aged 18-29 years in good health and CMV-seropositive.

The chain has TRBV5-4 and TRBJ2-3; D ambiguous. CDR3 length: 15 residues. Germline CDR1 SGHNT, CDR2 YYREEE (reference sequence). Trimming removed 0 bases at V and 1 base at J, with 9 bases between. The CDR3 is CASSLAGVGTDTQYF. CDR3 nucleotides: TGTGCCAGCAGCTTGGCCGGAGTGGGCACAGATACGCAGTATTTT. Together with reference TRBV5-4 and TRBJ2-3, the CDR3 gives the full variable domain: ETGVTQSPTHLIKTRGQQVTLRCSSQSGHNTVSWYQQALGQGPQFIFQYYREEENGRGNFPPRFSGLQFPNYSSELNVNALELDDSALYLCASSLAGVGTDTQYFGPGTRLTVL.

The genes are TRBV19 and TRBJ1-2; no clear D gene. CDR1 is LNHDA, CDR2 SQIVND, per germline (reference sequence). V gave up 9 bases and J gave up 0 bases, with 14 bases separating them. There are 14 residues in the CDR3. The CDR3 loop reads CASQLSTSNYGYTF. The CDR3 nucleotides read TGTGCCAGCCAACTCTCTACTTCTAACTATGGCTACACCTTC.

The V call is TRBV15, the J call TRBJ2-2, with no clear D. Trimming left V 2 bases short and J 1 base short, with 8 bases between. The CDR3 extends over 15 amino acids. Germline lookup yields CDR1 LNHNV and CDR2 YYDKDF (reference sequence). The CDR3 protein is CATSRWLVNTGELFF. DNA of the CDR3: TGTGCCACCAGCAGATGGCTAGTGAACACCGGGGAGCTGTTTTTT.

The chain links TRBV5-4 to TRBJ2-6, with D tentatively TRBD1 (5 bases). V dropped 6 bases and J dropped 0 bases, with 16 bases sitting between them. From germline, CDR1 is SGHNT and CDR2 YYREEE (reference sequence). CDR3 length: 17 residues. Here the CDR3 DNA reads TGTGCCAGCACCTCACGGCAGGGCCCCTCTGGGGCCAACGTCCTGACTTTC. Its translation: CASTSRQGPSGANVLTF.

The chain uses TRBV2 and TRBJ2-1, with 12 bases matching TRBD2. Germline lookup yields CDR1 SNHLY and CDR2 FYNNEI. Unmatched junction bases numbered 5, after V lost 7 bases and J lost 7 bases. The CDR3 has 14 amino acids. CDR3 DNA sequence: TGTGCCAGCACCCGGACTAGCGGGATGAATGAGCAGTTCTTC. Residues: CASTRTSGMNEQFF.

This rearrangement joins TRBV10-3 to TRBJ2-7; 11 nucleotides line up with TRBD1. The trim removed 0 bases at V and 3 bases at J, leaving 1 base unmatched. This CDR3 contains 15 residues. The germline V gene has CDR1 ENHRY and CDR2 SYGVKD. This CDR3 reads CAISESGTGGYEQYF. CDR3 in DNA: TGTGCCATCAGTGAGTCGGGGACAGGGGGCTACGAGCAGTACTTC.

The chain carries TRBV4-2 and TRBJ2-7, with D perhaps matching TRBD2 (5 bases). The CDR3 has 15 amino acids. The germline gives CDR1 LGHNA, CDR2 YNFKEQ. V shed 0 bases and J shed 3 bases, with 12 bases lying between them. This CDR3 is CASSQDWTLIYEQYF. DNA of the CDR3: TGTGCCAGCAGCCAAGACTGGACTTTAATCTACGAGCAGTACTTC.

The chain couples TRBV9 to TRBJ2-3, with a possible D match to TRBD1 (8 bases). Germline CDR1 reads SGDLS; CDR2 reads YYNGEE. Trimming stripped 5 bases from V and 3 bases from J, with 16 bases between. This CDR3 region has 15 residues. CDR3 loop: CASSEQGGRTDTQYF. The CDR3, as DNA: TGTGCCAGCAGTGAACAGGGGGGGCGGACAGATACGCAGTATTTT. Drawing the rest from reference TRBV9 and TRBJ2-3, the complete variable domain is DSGVTQTPKHLITATGQRVTLRCSPRSGDLSVYWYQQSLDQGLQFLIQYYNGEERAKGNILERFSAQQFPDLHSELNLSSLELGDSALYFCASSEQGGRTDTQYFGPGTRLTVL.

The chain has TRBV10-3 and TRBJ1-4; D not certain. The CDR3 consists of 15 residues. The ends were cut back, 0 bases at V and 8 bases at J, with 13 bases in the middle. The V gene's germline CDR1 is ENHRY and CDR2 SYGVKD. CDR3 coding DNA: TGTGCCATCAGTGAGTCGACCGGGAAAGGCGAAAAACTGTTTTTT. It codes for CAISESTGKGEKLFF.

This clone showed up just a few times. This chain uses TRBV10-3 with TRBJ1-3; TRBD1 agrees at 7 bases. CDR1 is ENHRY and CDR2 is SYGVKD in the germline V gene. This CDR3 comprises 17 residues. V shed 2 bases, J shed 3 bases, and the junction held 10 bases outside the gene matches. This CDR3 reads CAISERGGQVVGNTIYF. CDR3 coding DNA: TGTGCCATCAGTGAGCGGGGTGGACAGGTTGTTGGAAACACCATATATTTT.

This clone showed up just once. Here the CDR3 reads CASSPLGGAHEQYF. In DNA form, the CDR3 reads TGCGCCAGCAGCCCTCTGGGGGGGGCTCACGAGCAGTACTTC. The rearrangement joins TRBV4-3 to TRBJ2-7, with D possibly being TRBD2 (7 bases). From germline, CDR1 is LGHNA and CDR2 YSLEER. The CDR3 spans 14 residues. With 4 bases removed from V and 5 bases from J, the gap between germline ends came to 15 bases.

The chain carries TRBV4-3 and TRBJ2-7; weak D call: TRBD2 (6 bases). CDR1 and CDR2 (germline): LGHNA, YSLEER. This CDR3 comprises 13 residues. Between the trimmed V and J ends, which lost 0 bases and 5 bases, there was a span of 8 bases. The DNA for the CDR3 is TGCGCCAGCAGCCAAGATTGGGGGGACGAGCAGTACTTC. Protein product: CASSQDWGDEQYF.

This clone was seen once. The chain employs TRBV7-2 and TRBJ2-3, with TRBD2 matching 8 bases. Germline CDR1 is SGHTA and CDR2 is FQGNSA. Trimming at V came to 5 bases and at J to 2 bases, leaving 6 bases not matched to a gene. The CDR3 length is 15 residues. The CDR3 DNA reads TGTGCCAGCAGCCCGGGGGGGCTAATCACAGATACGCAGTATTTT. Its translation is CASSPGGLITDTQYF.

This clone was recorded a few times. The V gene is TRBV9, the J gene TRBJ2-5; the D gene is possibly TRBD2 (6 bases). CDR1 and CDR2 (germline): SGDLS, YYNGEE. The V end lost 3 bases, the J end lost 7 bases, and 22 bases lay between the germline ends. CDR3 length: 16 amino acids. The CDR3 DNA is TGTGCCAGCAGCGAAACGGTTACTCGGGACTCGGGGACCCAGTACTTC. Encoded protein: CASSETVTRDSGTQYF.

The V gene is TRBV6-6, the J gene TRBJ1-4; 9 nucleotides line up with TRBD1. Germline CDR1 is MNHNY and CDR2 is SVGAGI (reference sequence). This CDR3 is built from 16 residues. After removal of 6 bases from V and 2 bases from J, the junction contained 7 bases not matched to a gene. DNA of the CDR3: TGTGCCAGCAGGGCTAGTGGACAGGGGACTAATGAAAAACTGTTTTTT. Its translation is CASRASGQGTNEKLFF.

This clone was seen more than once but under ten times. The V call is TRBV27, the J call TRBJ2-1; 8 bases fit TRBD2. The length of the CDR3 is 14 residues. Germline loops: CDR1 MNHEY, CDR2 SMNVEV (reference sequence). V lost 5 bases, J lost 2 bases, and 2 bases stayed unmatched. CDR3 protein: CASSETSAYNEQFF. Here the CDR3 DNA reads TGTGCCAGCAGTGAGACTAGCGCCTACAATGAGCAGTTCTTC.

This clone was counted only a few times. V usage is TRBV5-1 and J usage is TRBJ2-5; 9 bases line up with TRBD1. The CDR3 is 17 amino acids. Trimming took 0 bases from V and 2 from J; bases not matched to a gene: 8. The V gene's germline CDR1 is SGHRS and CDR2 YFSETQ. CDR3: CASSLAGVGTGQETQYF. The DNA for the CDR3 is TGCGCCAGCAGCTTGGCAGGGGTCGGGACAGGGCAAGAGACCCAGTACTTC.

The rearrangement links TRBV27 to TRBJ1-3; D call uncertain. Trimming took off 5 bases at V and 6 bases at J, with 14 bases between the two ends. Germline CDR1 reads MNHEY; CDR2 reads SMNVEV (reference sequence). CDR3 size: 14 residues. CDR3 nucleotides: TGTGCCAGCAGTCCCGGTTCTACCCCAAACACCATATATTTT. It codes for CASSPGSTPNTIYF.

There are a few counts of this clone. The V call is TRBV13, the J call TRBJ1-2; a weak D match, TRBD1 (6 bases). The germline V gene encodes CDR1 PRHDT and CDR2 FYEKMQ (reference sequence). CDR3 length: 13 residues. Between the trimmed V and J ends, which lost 6 bases and 4 bases, there was a span of 12 bases. The CDR3 nucleotides are TGTGCCAGCAGATCCACAGGGTCCTATGGCTACACCTTC. This encodes CASRSTGSYGYTF.

The rearrangement links TRBV4-2 to TRBJ2-7; the D gene is possibly TRBD2 (6 bases). The germline V and J ends were trimmed by 1 base and 0 bases, with 10 bases remaining between them. CDR3 length: 15 amino acids. Germline values: CDR1 LGHNA, CDR2 YNFKEQ. The CDR3 sequence is CASSQGWDSSYEQYF. In DNA form, the CDR3 reads TGTGCCAGCAGCCAAGGATGGGACTCCTCCTACGAGCAGTACTTC.

This chain uses TRBV11-3 with TRBJ2-3; D might be TRBD2 (6 bases). The CDR3 is 15 amino acids. Germline V gene data show CDR1 as SGHNT and CDR2 as YENEEA. Trimming took 2 bases from V and 3 from J, leaving 12 bases between them. The CDR3 is CASSLMPGVTDTQYF. In DNA form, the CDR3 reads TGTGCCAGCAGCTTAATGCCGGGAGTGACAGATACGCAGTATTTT.